The 5 T cell receptor beta chains listed next were all sequenced from one sample in a study of somatic mutations in cytotoxic T cells in rheumatoid arthritis. Assay used: immunoSEQ multiplex PCR; TCRdb lists only in-frame clones, some missing. The sample shows 23,000 or so clones, 74% of them seen only once. Material: CD8+ T cells sorted from blood. These receptors came from a woman aged 18-29 years in good health.

The chain couples TRBV7-9 to TRBJ2-5; TRBD1 might be the D (5 bases). This CDR3 region has 14 residues. V shed 3 bases and J shed 5 bases, with 13 bases lying between them. Germline V lookup: CDR1 SEHNR, CDR2 FQNEAQ (reference sequence). CDR3 loop: CASSFLGPAETQYF. In nucleotides, the CDR3 is TGTGCCAGCAGCTTTCTGGGGCCCGCGGAGACCCAGTACTTC.

The genes are TRBV7-9 and TRBJ2-5; 7 nucleotides agree with TRBD2. The CDR3 consists of 14 residues. V gave up 4 bases and J gave up 3 bases; unmatched junction bases: 5. Germline V gives CDR1 SEHNR, CDR2 FQNEAQ (reference sequence). CDR3 bases: TGTGCCAGCAGCTCTAGCGGACCCAAAGAGACCCAGTACTTC. Translating gives CASSSSGPKETQYF.

This clone came up a few times. J is TRBJ2-1 and V is TRBV27; 16 positions agree with TRBD2. CDR1 and CDR2 (germline): MNHEY, SMNVEV (reference sequence). This CDR3 is built from 14 residues. Trimming at V came to 4 bases and at J to 10 bases, leaving 1 base not matched to a gene. CDR3 nucleotides: TGTGCCAGCAGTTCGGGACTAGCGGGAGGGGAGCAGTTCTTC. This gives the protein CASSSGLAGGEQFF.

In nucleotides, the CDR3 is TGCGCCAGCAGCCAGGTAGCGGGAGCCCCCTACGAGCAGTACTTC. This gives the protein CASSQVAGAPYEQYF. This chain links TRBV4-1 with TRBJ2-7; TRBD2 matches 9 bases. The germline CDR1 and CDR2 sequences are MGHRA and YSYEKL. Trimming at V came to 3 bases and at J to 2 bases, leaving 5 bases not matched to a gene. CDR3 length equals 15 residues.

The rearrangement links TRBV28 to TRBJ2-7; 10 nucleotides line up with TRBD2. V dropped 6 bases and J dropped 0; count of bases not matched to a gene: 8. Germline assignment: CDR1 MDHEN and CDR2 SYDVKM. There are 16 residues in the CDR3. CDR3 protein: CASRPPGLASSYEQYF. The CDR3 DNA sequence: TGTGCCAGCAGGCCTCCGGGACTAGCGAGCTCCTACGAGCAGTACTTC. Drawing the rest from reference TRBV28 and TRBJ2-7, the complete variable domain is DVKVTQSSRYLVKRTGEKVFLECVQDMDHENMFWYRQDPGLGLRLIYFSYDVKMKEKGDIPEGYSVSREKKERFSLILESASTNQTSMYLCASRPPGLASSYEQYFGPGTRLTVT.